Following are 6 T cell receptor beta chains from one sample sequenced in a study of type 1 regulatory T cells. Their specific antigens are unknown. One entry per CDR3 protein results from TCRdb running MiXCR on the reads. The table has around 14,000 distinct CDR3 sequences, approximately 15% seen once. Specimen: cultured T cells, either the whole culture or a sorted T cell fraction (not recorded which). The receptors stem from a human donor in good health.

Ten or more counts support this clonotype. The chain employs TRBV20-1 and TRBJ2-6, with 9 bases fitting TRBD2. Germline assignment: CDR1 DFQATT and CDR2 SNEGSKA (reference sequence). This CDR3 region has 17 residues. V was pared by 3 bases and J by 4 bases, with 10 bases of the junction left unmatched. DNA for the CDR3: TGCAGTGCTAGGACTAGCGGAACCAATAGCGGGGCCAACGTCCTGACTTTC. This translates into CSARTSGTNSGANVLTF.

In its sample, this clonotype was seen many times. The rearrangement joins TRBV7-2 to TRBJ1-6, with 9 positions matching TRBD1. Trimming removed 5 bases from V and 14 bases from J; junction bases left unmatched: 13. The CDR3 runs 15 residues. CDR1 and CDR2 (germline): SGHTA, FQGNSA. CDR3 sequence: CASSPSGQGTKSLHF. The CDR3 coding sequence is TGTGCCAGCAGCCCCTCGGGACAGGGAACCAAATCCCTCCACTTT.

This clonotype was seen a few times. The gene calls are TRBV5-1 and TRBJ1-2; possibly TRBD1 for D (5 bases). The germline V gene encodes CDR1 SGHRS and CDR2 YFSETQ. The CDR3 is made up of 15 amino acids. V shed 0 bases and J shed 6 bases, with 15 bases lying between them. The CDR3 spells CASSLAGGSVDGYTF. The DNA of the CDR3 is TGCGCCAGCAGCTTGGCCGGGGGATCCGTTGATGGCTACACCTTC. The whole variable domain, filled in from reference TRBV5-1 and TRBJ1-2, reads KAGVTQTPRYLIKTRGQQVTLSCSPISGHRSVSWYQQTPGQGLQFLFEYFSETQRNKGNFPGRFSGRQFSNSRSEMNVSTLELGDSALYLCASSLAGGSVDGYTFGSGTRLTVV.

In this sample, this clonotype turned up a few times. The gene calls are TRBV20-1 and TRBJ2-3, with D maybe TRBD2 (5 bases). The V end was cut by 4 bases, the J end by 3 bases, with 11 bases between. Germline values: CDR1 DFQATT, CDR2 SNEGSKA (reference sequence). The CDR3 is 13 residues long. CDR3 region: CSAIRPGTDTQYF. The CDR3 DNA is TGCAGTGCTATCCGGCCGGGGACAGATACGCAGTATTTT.

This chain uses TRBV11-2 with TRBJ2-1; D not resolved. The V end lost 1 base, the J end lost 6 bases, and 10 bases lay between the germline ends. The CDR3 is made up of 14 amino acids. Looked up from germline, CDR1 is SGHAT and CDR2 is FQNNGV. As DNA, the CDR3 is TGTGCCAGCAGCTTAGGTTTAGTCCCCAATGAGCAGTTCTTC. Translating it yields CASSLGLVPNEQFF.

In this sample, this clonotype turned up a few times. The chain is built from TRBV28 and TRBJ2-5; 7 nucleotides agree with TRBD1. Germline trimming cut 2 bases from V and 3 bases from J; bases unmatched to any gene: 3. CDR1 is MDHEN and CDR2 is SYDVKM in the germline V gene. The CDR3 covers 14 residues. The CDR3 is CASSLQGVKETQYF. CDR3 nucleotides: TGTGCCAGCAGTTTACAGGGGGTAAAAGAGACCCAGTACTTC.